Following are 11 T cell receptor beta chains from one sample sequenced in a study of metastatic and nonmetastatic thyroid tumors. TCRdb re-analyzed the PCR reads through MiXCR. The sample shows about 30,000 clones, more than 10% of them seen only once. None of the patients had undergone any treatment ahead of thyroid surgery. The sample was blood. Source of these receptors: a female donor with papillary thyroid cancer or a benign thyroid nodule (not recorded which). Some clones in this sample may be carry-over from other donors' samples.

The sample holds many counts of this clone. The chain recombines TRBV5-6 with TRBJ2-5; D not resolved. The ends were cut back, 3 bases at V and 0 bases at J, with 9 bases in the middle. The germline V gene has CDR1 SGHDT and CDR2 YYEEEE. This CDR3 is built from 14 residues. This CDR3 reads CASSSRLDQETQYF. CDR3 DNA: TGTGCCAGCAGCTCCCGGCTAGACCAAGAGACCCAGTACTTC. The variable domain in full, completed from reference TRBV5-6 and TRBJ2-5, reads DAGVTQSPTHLIKTRGQQVTLRCSPKSGHDTVSWYQQALGQGPQFIFQYYEEEERQRGNFPDRFSGHQFPNYSSELNVNALLLGDSALYLCASSSRLDQETQYFGPGTRLLVL.

This clone was recorded at least ten times. The chain couples TRBV6-1 to TRBJ2-7, with D tentatively TRBD2 (6 bases). The CDR3 sequence is 15 residues long. The ends were cut back, 6 bases at V and 6 bases at J, with 21 bases in the middle. Germline V gene lookup returns CDR1 MNHNS and CDR2 SASEGT. The CDR3 loop reads CASSIEDPRGGEQYF. For the CDR3, the DNA is TGTGCCAGCAGCATAGAGGACCCTCGGGGAGGCGAGCAGTACTTC.

This clone was recorded many times. The DNA of the CDR3 is TGTGCCTGGATAACGGGGGGGGAACATAATTCCTACAATGAGCAGTTCTTC. Translating it yields CAWITGGEHNSYNEQFF. J is TRBJ2-1 and V is TRBV30; 8 positions agree with TRBD2. In germline, CDR1 is GTSNPN, CDR2 SVGIG (reference sequence). V trimming: 4 bases; J trimming: 1 base; junction bases outside the gene matches: 12. The CDR3 covers 17 residues. Based on the CDR3 plus reference TRBV30 and TRBJ2-1, the full variable domain is SQTIHQWPATLVQPVGSPLSLECTVEGTSNPNLYWYRQAAGRGLQLLFYSVGIGQISSEVPQNLSASRPQDRQFILSSKKLLLSDSGFYLCAWITGGEHNSYNEQFFGPGTRLTVL.

Many counts were recorded for this clone. This chain connects TRBV20-1 to TRBJ2-1; TRBD2 might be the D (6 bases). The germline V gene has CDR1 DFQATT and CDR2 SNEGSKA (reference sequence). V lost 5 bases and J 7 bases, leaving 21 bases between the germline ends. The CDR3 runs 15 residues. This CDR3 is CSALGPNDGGNEQFF. CDR3 bases: TGCAGTGCTTTGGGACCGAACGATGGGGGGAATGAGCAGTTCTTC.

This clone has only a few counts. This chain connects TRBV2 to TRBJ2-3, with 13 bases identical to TRBD2. Germline V gene lookup returns CDR1 SNHLY and CDR2 FYNNEI. The CDR3 totals 15 residues. Unmatched junction bases numbered 9, after V lost 7 bases and J lost 8 bases. The CDR3 sequence is CASNYGLAGVSTQYF. The DNA of the CDR3 is TGTGCCAGCAACTACGGACTAGCGGGAGTTAGTACGCAGTATTTT.

Concerning this clone: The germline gene is not matched at one end of the junction; a read error may be the cause. J is TRBJ2-7 and V is TRBV28, with 7 bases matching TRBD1. The CDR3 is made up of 14 amino acids. Germline V gene lookup returns CDR1 MDHEN and CDR2 SYDVKM. This chain's CDR3 is CASSSQGIRGDQLF. Written as DNA, the CDR3 is TGTGCCAGCAGTTCACAGGGGATTCGTGGCGATCAGTTGTTC.

This clone has more than one count but fewer than ten. This CDR3 reads CASSSRGGGQVGYTF. For the CDR3, the DNA is TGTGCCAGCAGTTCCCGTGGCGGGGGGCAGGTTGGCTACACCTTC. The chain has TRBV7-8 and TRBJ1-2; possibly TRBD1 for D (6 bases). V was trimmed by 6 bases and J by 7 bases, leaving 21 bases between them. CDR3 length equals 15 residues. Germline V gene data show CDR1 as SGHVS and CDR2 as FQNEAQ. Complete variable domain (other parts from reference TRBV7-8 and TRBJ1-2): GAGVSQSPRYKVAKRGQDVALRCDPISGHVSLFWYQQALGQGPEFLTYFQNEAQLDKSGLPSDRFFAERPEGSVSTLKIQRTQQEDSAVYLCASSSRGGGQVGYTFGSGTRLTVV.

This clone was observed a single time. The chain has TRBV7-2 and TRBJ2-1, with TRBD1 matching over 9 bases. Trimming removed 7 bases from V and 2 bases from J; junction bases left unmatched: 3. The germline CDR1 and CDR2 sequences are SGHTA and FQGNSA. CDR3 length: 14 residues. The CDR3 region has the DNA TGTGCCAGCACCGGGACAGGGACCTACAATGAGCAGTTCTTC. Residues: CASTGTGTYNEQFF.

About this clone: A single base separates this from a much larger clone, so it may be a read error. CDR3 nucleotide sequence: TGTGCCAGCAGCTTAGTTCTTGGGATGGATACGCCGTATTTT. Its translation: CASSLVLGMDTPYF. The V call is TRBV7-9, the J call TRBJ2-3; no definite D call. The CDR3 totals 14 residues. CDR1 SEHNR and CDR2 FQNEAQ come from the germline V gene (reference sequence).

The chain recombines TRBV2 with TRBJ1-6; 8 bases line up with TRBD1. The CDR3 length is 14 residues. The J segment lost 10 bases and the V segment lost 6 bases, leaving 8 bases of the junction unmatched. CDR1 and CDR2 from the germline V gene are SNHLY and FYNNEI. The chain's CDR3 is CASRTGQGISPLHF. As DNA, the CDR3 is TGTGCCAGCAGAACCGGACAGGGAATATCACCCCTCCACTTT.

There are many counts of this clone. The chain has TRBV6-5 and TRBJ2-4, with D possibly being TRBD2 (5 bases). V was shortened by 2 bases and J by 9 bases, with 20 bases between the two germline ends. The CDR3 is 16 residues long. Per germline, CDR1 MNHEY and CDR2 SVGAGI. This CDR3 reads CASSYIRNLGVGIQYF. The CDR3, as DNA: TGTGCCAGCAGTTACATCAGAAACCTCGGGGTAGGCATTCAGTACTTC.